The clone carrying this T cell receptor beta chain was seen more than once but under ten times. What it recognizes is unknown. The source of the sample is a study of Graves' ophthalmopathy and Graves' hyperthyroidism. Background on the study: Upon initial diagnosis and before any treatment, peripheral blood was collected.

Overall study findings and caveats: Most clonotypes expanded in thyroid above 0.001 frequency were present in blood too.

The CDR3 has 14 amino acids. Germline values: CDR1 LGHDT, CDR2 YNNKEL (reference sequence). V was pared by 5 bases and J by 5 bases, with 6 bases of the junction left unmatched. RNA transcripts were the source from which TCR beta CDR3 regions were amplified. HTBI-primed RT-PCR formed the first round, and a multiplex PCR formed the second. TCRdb re-called the multiplex PCR reads with MiXCR, one entry per CDR3 protein. The sample includes about 240,000 distinct CDR3 sequences, around 50% of them seen just once. The sequenced sample was peripheral blood. The chain uses TRBV3-1 and TRBJ2-7; 10 bases line up with TRBD2. The TCR was taken from an adult man with Graves' ophthalmopathy. The CDR3 here is CASSIGLAAHEQYF. DNA of the CDR3: TGTGCCAGCAGCATTGGACTAGCGGCTCACGAGCAGTACTTC.